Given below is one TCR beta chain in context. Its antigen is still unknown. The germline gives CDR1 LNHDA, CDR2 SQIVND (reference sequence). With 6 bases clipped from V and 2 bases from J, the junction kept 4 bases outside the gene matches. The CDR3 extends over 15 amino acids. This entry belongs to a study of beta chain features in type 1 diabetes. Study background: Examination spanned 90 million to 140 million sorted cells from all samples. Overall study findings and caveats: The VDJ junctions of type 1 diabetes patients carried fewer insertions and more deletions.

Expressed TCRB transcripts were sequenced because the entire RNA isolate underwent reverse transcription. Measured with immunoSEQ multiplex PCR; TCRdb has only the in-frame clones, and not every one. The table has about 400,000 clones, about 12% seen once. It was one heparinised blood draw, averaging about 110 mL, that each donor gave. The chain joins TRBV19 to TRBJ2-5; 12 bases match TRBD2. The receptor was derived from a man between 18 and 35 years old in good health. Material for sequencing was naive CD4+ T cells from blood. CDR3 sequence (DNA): TGTGCCAGTAGCCCGACTAGCGGGAGACAAGAGACCCAGTACTTC. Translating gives CASSPTSGRQETQYF.